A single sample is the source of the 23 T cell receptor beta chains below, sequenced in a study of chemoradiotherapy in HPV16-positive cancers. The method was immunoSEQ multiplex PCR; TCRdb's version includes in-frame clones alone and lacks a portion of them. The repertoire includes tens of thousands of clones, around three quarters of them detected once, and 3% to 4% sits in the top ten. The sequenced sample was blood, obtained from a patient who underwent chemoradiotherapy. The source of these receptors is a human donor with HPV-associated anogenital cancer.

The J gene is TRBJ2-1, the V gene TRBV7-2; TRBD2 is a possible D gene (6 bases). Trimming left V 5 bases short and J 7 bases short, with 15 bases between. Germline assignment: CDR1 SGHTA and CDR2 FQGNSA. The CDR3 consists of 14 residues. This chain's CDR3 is CASSPRAGWNEQFF. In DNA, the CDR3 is TGTGCCAGCAGCCCCCGGGCGGGGTGGAATGAGCAGTTCTTC.

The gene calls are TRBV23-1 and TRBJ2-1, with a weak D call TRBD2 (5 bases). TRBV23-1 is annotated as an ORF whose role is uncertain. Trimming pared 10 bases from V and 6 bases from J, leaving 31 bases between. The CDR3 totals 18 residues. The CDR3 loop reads CAIITLTHLRGISNEQFF. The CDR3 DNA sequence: TGCGCCATCATCACTTTGACACACCTTCGAGGGATTTCCAATGAGCAGTTCTTC.

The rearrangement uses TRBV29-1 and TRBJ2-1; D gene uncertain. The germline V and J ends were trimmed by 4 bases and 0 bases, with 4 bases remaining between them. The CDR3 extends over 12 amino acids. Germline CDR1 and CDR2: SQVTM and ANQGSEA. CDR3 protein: CSVGPSYNEQFF. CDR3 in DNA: TGCAGCGTTGGGCCCTCCTACAATGAGCAGTTCTTC.

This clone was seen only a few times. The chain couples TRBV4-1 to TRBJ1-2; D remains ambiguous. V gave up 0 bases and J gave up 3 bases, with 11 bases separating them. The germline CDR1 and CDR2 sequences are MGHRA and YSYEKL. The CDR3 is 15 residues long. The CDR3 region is CASSQDMTDYYGYTF. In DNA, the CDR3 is TGCGCCAGCAGCCAAGATATGACGGACTACTATGGCTACACCTTC.

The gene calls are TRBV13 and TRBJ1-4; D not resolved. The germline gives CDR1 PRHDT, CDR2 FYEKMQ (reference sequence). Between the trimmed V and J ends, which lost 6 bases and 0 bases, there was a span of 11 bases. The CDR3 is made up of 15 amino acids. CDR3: CASRFSTSTNEKLFF. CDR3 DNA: TGTGCCAGCAGATTTTCAACCTCAACTAATGAAAAACTGTTTTTT.

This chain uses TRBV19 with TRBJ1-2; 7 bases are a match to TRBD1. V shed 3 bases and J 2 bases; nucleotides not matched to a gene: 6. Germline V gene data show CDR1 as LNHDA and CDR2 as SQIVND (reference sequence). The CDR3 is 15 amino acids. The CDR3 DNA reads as TGTGCCAGTAGTATTGACGGGACAGACAACTATGGCTACACCTTC. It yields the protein CASSIDGTDNYGYTF.

The CDR3 bases are TGTGCTAGTGGTTTGGTAGTAACGGCCTCTATGAACACTGAAGCTTTCTTT. As protein: CASGLVVTASMNTEAFF. The chain recombines TRBV12-5 with TRBJ1-1; D ambiguous. The CDR3 length is 17 residues. V lost 0 bases and J 0 bases, leaving 14 bases between the germline ends. Germline V gene lookup returns CDR1 LGHNT and CDR2 FRNRAP.

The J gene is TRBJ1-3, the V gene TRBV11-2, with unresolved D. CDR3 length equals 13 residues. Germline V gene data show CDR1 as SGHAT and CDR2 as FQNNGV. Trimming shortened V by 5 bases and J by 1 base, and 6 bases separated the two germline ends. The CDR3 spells CASSPESGNTIYF. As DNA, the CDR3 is TGTGCCAGCAGCCCCGAATCTGGAAACACCATATATTTT.

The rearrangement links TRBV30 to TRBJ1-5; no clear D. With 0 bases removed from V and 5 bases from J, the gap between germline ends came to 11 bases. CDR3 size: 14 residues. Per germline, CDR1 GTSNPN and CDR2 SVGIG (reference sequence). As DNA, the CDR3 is TGTGCCTGGAGTGTAATGGGTGTGGATCAGCCCCAGCATTTT. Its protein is CAWSVMGVDQPQHF.

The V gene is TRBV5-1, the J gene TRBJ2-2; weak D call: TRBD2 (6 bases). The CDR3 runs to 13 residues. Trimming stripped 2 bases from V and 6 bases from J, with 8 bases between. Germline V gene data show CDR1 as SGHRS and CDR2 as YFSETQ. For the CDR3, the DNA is TGCGCCAGCAGCTTTAGGGAGGCCGGGGAGCTGTTTTTT. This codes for CASSFREAGELFF.

Here the CDR3 DNA reads TGCGCCAGCAGCCCCGGGACAGGGTACAATGAGCAGTTCTTC. This translates into CASSPGTGYNEQFF. The chain links TRBV5-1 to TRBJ2-1; the match to TRBD1 covers 9 bases. Germline CDR1 and CDR2: SGHRS and YFSETQ. V lost 4 bases to trimming and J lost 4 bases; unmatched junction nucleotides: 3. The CDR3 spans 14 residues.

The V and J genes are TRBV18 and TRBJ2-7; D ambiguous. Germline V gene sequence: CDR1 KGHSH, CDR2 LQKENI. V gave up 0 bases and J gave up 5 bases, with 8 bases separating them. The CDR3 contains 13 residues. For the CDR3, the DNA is TGTGCCAGCTCACCACCGGTCGTGGACGAGCAGTACTTC. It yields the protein CASSPPVVDEQYF. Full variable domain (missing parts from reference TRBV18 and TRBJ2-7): NAGVMQNPRHLVRRRGQEARLRCSPMKGHSHVYWYRQLPEEGLKFMVYLQKENIIDESGMPKERFSAEFPKEGPSILRIQQVVRGDSAAYFCASSPPVVDEQYFGPGTRLTVT.

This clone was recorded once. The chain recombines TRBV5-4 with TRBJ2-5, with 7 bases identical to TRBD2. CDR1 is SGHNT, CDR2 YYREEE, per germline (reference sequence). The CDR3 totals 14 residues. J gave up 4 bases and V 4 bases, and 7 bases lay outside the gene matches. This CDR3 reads CASSPSSGRETQYF. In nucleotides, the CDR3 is TGTGCCAGCAGCCCTTCTAGCGGCCGAGAGACCCAGTACTTC.

Written as DNA, the CDR3 is TGTGCCAGCAGCCGGACAGGTTGGGGCTCCTACCCCGAAGAGACCCAGTACTTC. This translates into CASSRTGWGSYPEETQYF. The chain joins TRBV5-6 to TRBJ2-5, with 7 positions matching TRBD1. Germline CDR1 reads SGHDT; CDR2 reads YYEEEE. The junction had 18 bases not matched to a gene; V was cut back by 4 bases and J by 3 bases. The CDR3 spans 18 residues.

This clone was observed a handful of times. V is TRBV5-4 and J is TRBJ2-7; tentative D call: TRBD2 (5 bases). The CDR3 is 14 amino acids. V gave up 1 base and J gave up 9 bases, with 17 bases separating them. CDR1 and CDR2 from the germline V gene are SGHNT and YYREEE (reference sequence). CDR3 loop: CASSLWTLPYGQYF. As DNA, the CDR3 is TGTGCCAGCAGCTTGTGGACTCTCCCGTATGGGCAGTACTTC.

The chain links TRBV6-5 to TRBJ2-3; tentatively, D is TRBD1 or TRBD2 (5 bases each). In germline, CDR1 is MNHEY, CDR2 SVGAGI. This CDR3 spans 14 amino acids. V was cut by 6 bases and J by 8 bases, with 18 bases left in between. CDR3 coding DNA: TGTGCCAGCAGCGCAGAGGGGACGTATGGTACGCAGTATTTT. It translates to CASSAEGTYGTQYF.

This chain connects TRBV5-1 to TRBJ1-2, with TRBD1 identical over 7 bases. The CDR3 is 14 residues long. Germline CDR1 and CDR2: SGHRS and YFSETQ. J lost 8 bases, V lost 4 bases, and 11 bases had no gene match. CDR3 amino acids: CASSPGQVGEGYTF. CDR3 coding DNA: TGCGCCAGCAGCCCCGGACAGGTCGGAGAAGGCTACACCTTC.

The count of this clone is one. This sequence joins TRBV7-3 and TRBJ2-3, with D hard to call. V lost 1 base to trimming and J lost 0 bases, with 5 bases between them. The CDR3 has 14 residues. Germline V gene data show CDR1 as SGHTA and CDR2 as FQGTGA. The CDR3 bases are TGTGCCAGCAGCTTAAAGCCTAGCACAGATACGCAGTATTTT. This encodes CASSLKPSTDTQYF.

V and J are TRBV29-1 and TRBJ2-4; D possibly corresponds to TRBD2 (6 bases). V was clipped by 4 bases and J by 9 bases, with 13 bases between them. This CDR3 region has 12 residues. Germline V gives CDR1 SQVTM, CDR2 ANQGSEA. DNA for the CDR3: TGCAGCGTTGGTCGCGGGGACGGCATTCAGTACTTC. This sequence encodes CSVGRGDGIQYF.

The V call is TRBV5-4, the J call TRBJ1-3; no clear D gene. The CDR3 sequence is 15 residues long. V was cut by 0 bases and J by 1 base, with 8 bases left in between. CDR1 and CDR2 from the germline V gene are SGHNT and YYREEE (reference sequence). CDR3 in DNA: TGTGCCAGCAGCTTGGGTGGGAGGTCTGGAAACACCATATATTTT. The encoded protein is CASSLGGRSGNTIYF.

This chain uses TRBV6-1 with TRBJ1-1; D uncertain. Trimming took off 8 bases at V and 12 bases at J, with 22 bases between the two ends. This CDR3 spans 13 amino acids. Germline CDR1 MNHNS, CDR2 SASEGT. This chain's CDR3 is CASHLGLRMISFF. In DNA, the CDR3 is TGTGCCAGCCACCTGGGTCTCCGGATGATTTCTTTCTTT.

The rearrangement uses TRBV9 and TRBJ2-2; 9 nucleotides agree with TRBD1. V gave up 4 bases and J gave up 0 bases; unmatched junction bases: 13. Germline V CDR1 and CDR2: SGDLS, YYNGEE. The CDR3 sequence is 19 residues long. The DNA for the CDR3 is TGTGCCAGCAGCATCGGATATGGACAGGGGAGGACGAACACCGGGGAGCTGTTTTTT. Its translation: CASSIGYGQGRTNTGELFF.

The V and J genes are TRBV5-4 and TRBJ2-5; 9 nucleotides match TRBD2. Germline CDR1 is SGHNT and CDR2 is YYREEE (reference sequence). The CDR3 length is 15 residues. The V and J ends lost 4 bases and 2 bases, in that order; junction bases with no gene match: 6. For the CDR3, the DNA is TGTGCCAGCAGCCGACTGAGCGGGGGGCAAGAGACCCAGTACTTC. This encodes CASSRLSGGQETQYF.